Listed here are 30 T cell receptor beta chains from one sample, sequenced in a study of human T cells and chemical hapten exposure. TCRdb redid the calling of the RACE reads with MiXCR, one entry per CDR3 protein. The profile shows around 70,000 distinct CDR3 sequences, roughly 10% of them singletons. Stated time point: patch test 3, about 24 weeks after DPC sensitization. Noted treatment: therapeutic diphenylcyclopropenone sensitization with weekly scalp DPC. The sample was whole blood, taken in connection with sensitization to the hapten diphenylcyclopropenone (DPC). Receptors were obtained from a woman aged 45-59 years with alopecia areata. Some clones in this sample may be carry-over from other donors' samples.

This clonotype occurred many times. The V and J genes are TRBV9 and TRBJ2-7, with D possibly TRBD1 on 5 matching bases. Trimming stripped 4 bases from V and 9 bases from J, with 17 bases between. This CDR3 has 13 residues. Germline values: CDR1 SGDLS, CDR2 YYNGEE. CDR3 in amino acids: CASSPREKLRQYF. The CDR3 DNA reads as TGTGCCAGCAGCCCCAGGGAAAAACTAAGGCAGTACTTC.

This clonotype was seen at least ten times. Written as DNA, the CDR3 is TGCAGTGCGCTAGGGTTTCGCGGACAAGAGACCCAGTACTTC. Its translation is CSALGFRGQETQYF. V gene TRBV20-1 combines with J gene TRBJ2-5; D is undetermined. V lost 6 bases to trimming and J lost 2 bases, with 16 bases between them. The CDR3 contains 14 residues. Germline-derived CDR1 and CDR2 are DFQATT and SNEGSKA (reference sequence).

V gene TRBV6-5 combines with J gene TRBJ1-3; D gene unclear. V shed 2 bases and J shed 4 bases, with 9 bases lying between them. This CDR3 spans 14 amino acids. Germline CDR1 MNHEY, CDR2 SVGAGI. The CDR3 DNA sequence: TGTGCCAGCAGTTACAGGGCGTGGGGAAACACCATATATTTT. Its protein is CASSYRAWGNTIYF.

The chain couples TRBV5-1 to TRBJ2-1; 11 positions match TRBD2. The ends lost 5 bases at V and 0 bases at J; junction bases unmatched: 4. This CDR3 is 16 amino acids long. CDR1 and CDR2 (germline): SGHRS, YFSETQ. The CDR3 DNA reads TGCGCCAGCAGGCTTCTAGCGGGGGGCTCCTACAATGAGCAGTTCTTC. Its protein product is CASRLLAGGSYNEQFF. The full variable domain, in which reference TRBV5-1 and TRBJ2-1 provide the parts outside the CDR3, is KAGVTQTPRYLIKTRGQQVTLSCSPISGHRSVSWYQQTPGQGLQFLFEYFSETQRNKGNFPGRFSGRQFSNSRSEMNVSTLELGDSALYLCASRLLAGGSYNEQFFGPGTRLTVL.

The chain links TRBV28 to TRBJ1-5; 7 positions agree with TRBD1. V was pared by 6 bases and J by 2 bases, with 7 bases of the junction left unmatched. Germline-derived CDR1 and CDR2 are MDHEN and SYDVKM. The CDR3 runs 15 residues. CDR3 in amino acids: CASSLSGQGNQPQHF. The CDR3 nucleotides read TGTGCCAGCAGCCTTTCCGGACAGGGCAATCAGCCCCAGCATTTT. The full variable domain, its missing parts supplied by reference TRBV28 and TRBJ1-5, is DVKVTQSSRYLVKRTGEKVFLECVQDMDHENMFWYRQDPGLGLRLIYFSYDVKMKEKGDIPEGYSVSREKKERFSLILESASTNQTSMYLCASSLSGQGNQPQHFGDGTRLSIL.

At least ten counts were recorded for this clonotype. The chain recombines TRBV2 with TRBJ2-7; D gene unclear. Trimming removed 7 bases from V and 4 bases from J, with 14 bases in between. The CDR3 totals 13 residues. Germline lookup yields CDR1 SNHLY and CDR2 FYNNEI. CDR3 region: CASKRTLLYEQYF. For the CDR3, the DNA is TGTGCCAGCAAGAGGACCCTCCTATACGAGCAGTACTTC.

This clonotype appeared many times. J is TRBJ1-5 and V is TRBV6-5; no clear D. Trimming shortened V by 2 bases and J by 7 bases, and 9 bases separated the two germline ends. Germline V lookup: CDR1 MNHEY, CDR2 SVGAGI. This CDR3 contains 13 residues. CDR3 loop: CASSYNPGQPQHF. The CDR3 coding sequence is TGTGCCAGCAGTTACAACCCGGGGCAGCCCCAGCATTTT.

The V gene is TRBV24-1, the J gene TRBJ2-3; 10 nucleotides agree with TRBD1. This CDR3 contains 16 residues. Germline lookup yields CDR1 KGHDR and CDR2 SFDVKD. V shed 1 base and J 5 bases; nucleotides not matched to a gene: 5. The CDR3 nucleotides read TGTGCCACCAGTGATTTCCCGGGACAGGGGAAAGATACGCAGTATTTT. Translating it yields CATSDFPGQGKDTQYF.

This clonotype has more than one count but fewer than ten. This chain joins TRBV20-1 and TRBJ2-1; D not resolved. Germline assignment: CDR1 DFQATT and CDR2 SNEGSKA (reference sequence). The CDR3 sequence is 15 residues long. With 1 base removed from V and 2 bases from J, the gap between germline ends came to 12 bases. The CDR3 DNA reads TGCAGTGCTAGAGCGGCAGTTTACCCCTACAATGAGCAGTTCTTC. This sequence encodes CSARAAVYPYNEQFF.

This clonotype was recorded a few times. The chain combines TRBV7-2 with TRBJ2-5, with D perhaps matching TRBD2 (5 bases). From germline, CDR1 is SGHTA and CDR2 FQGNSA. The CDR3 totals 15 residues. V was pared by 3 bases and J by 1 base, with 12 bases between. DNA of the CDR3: TGTGCCAGCAGCTTCTCATCGGGGTTCCAAGAGACCCAGTACTTC. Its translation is CASSFSSGFQETQYF.

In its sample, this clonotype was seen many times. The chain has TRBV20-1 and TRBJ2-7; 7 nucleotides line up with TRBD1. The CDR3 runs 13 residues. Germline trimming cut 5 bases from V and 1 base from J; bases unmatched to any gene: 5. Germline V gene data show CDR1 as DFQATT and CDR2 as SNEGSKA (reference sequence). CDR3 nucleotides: TGCAGTGCTCCGTTGACAGGGTCCTACGAGCAGTACTTC. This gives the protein CSAPLTGSYEQYF.

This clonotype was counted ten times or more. For the CDR3, the DNA is TGCAGTGCCCTGTCAGGGGACTCCTACGAGCAGTACTTC. Its protein product is CSALSGDSYEQYF. This sequence joins TRBV20-1 and TRBJ2-7, with a tentative D call TRBD1 (6 bases). Germline V gene data show CDR1 as DFQATT and CDR2 as SNEGSKA (reference sequence). CDR3 size: 13 residues. Trimming left V 6 bases short and J 0 bases short, with 12 bases between.

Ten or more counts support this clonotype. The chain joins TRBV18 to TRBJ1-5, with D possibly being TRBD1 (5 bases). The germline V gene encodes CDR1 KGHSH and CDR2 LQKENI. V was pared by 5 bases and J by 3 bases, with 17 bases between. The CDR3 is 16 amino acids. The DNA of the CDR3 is TGTGCCAGCTCATCAGGACTTGGAGGGGTCAATCAGCCCCAGCATTTT. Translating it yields CASSSGLGGVNQPQHF. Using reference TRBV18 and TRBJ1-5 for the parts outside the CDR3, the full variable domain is NAGVMQNPRHLVRRRGQEARLRCSPMKGHSHVYWYRQLPEEGLKFMVYLQKENIIDESGMPKERFSAEFPKEGPSILRIQQVVRGDSAAYFCASSSGLGGVNQPQHFGDGTRLSIL.

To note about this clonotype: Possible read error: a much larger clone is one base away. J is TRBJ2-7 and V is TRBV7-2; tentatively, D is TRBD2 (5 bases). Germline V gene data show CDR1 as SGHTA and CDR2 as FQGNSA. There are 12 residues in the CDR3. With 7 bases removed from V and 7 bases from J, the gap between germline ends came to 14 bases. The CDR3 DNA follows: TGTGCCAGCACGTACCCCCCGGGGGAGCAGTACTTC. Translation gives CASTYPPGEQYF.

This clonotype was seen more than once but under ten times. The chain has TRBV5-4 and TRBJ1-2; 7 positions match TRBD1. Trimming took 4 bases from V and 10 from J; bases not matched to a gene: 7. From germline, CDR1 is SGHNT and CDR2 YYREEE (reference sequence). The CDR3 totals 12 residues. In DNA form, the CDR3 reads TGTGCCAGCAGCCCTTGGACAGGCGACTACACCTTC. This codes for CASSPWTGDYTF.

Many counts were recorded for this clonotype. Written as DNA, the CDR3 is TGTGCCAGCAGGAACCAAGAGACCCAGTACTTC. Protein sequence: CASRNQETQYF. The chain couples TRBV6-2 or TRBV6-3 to TRBJ2-5; no clear D gene. V lost 6 bases, J lost 0 bases, and 2 bases lay in between. In germline, CDR1 is MNHEY, CDR2 SVGEGT. The CDR3 is 11 residues long.

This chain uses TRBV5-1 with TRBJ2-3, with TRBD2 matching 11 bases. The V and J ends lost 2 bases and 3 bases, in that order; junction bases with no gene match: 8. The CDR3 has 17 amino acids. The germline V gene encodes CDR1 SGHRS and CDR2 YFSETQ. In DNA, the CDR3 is TGCGCCAGCAGCTTTGGTCTAGCGGGAGGCCAAACAGATACGCAGTATTTT. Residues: CASSFGLAGGQTDTQYF.

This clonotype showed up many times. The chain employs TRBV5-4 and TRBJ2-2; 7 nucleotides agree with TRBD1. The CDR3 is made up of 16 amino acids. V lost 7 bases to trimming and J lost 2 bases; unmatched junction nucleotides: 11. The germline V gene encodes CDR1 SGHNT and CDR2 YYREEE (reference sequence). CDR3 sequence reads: CASSTPGQLNTGELFF. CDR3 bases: TGTGCCAGCTCAACCCCGGGACAGCTTAACACCGGGGAGCTGTTTTTT.

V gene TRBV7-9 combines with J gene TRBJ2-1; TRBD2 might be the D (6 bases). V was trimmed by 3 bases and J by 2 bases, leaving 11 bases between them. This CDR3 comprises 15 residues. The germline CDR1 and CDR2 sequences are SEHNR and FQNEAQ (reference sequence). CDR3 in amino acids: CASSLLRGTYNEQFF. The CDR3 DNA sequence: TGTGCCAGCAGCTTGTTGCGGGGTACCTACAATGAGCAGTTCTTC.

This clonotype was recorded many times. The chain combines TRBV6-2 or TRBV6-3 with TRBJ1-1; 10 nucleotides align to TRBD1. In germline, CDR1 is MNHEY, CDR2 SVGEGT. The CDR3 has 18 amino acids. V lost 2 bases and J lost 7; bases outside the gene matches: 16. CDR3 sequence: CASSYADRGLPGWDEAFF. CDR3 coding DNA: TGTGCCAGCAGTTACGCCGACAGGGGGCTCCCCGGTTGGGATGAAGCTTTCTTT.

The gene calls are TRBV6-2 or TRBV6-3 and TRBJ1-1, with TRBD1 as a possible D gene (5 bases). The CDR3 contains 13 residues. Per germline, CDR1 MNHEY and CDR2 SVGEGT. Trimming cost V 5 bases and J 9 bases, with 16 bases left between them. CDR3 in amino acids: CASSIGTPFKAFF. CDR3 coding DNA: TGTGCCAGCAGTATCGGGACTCCCTTCAAAGCTTTCTTT.

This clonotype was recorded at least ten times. The CDR3 coding sequence is TGTGCCAGCAGTTGGGGACGGAACACTGAAGCTTTCTTT. This gives the protein CASSWGRNTEAFF. The chain employs TRBV27 and TRBJ1-1, with D maybe TRBD1 (5 bases). The germline V gene encodes CDR1 MNHEY and CDR2 SMNVEV (reference sequence). The CDR3 is 13 residues long. V gave up 4 bases and J gave up 1 base, with 7 bases separating them.

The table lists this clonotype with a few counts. This CDR3 reads CASSQMGLADNEQFF. The CDR3 DNA reads as TGTGCCAGCAGTCAAATGGGACTAGCGGACAATGAGCAGTTCTTC. V gene TRBV12-3 or TRBV12-4 combines with J gene TRBJ2-1; 11 bases match TRBD2. V lost 5 bases to trimming and J lost 5 bases; unmatched junction nucleotides: 5. The length of the CDR3 is 15 residues.

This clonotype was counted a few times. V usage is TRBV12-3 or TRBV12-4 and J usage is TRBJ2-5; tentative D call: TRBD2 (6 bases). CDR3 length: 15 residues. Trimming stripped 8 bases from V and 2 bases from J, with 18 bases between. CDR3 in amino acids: CASSLRTNSQETQYF. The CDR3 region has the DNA TGTGCCAGCTCCCTCCGGACTAACTCTCAAGAGACCCAGTACTTC.

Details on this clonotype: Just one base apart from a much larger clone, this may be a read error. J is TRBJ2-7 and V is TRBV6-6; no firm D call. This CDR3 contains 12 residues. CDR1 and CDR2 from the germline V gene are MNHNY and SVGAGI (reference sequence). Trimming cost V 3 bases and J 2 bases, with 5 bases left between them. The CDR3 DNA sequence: TGTGCCAGCAGTTATGTAGCCTACGAGCAGTACTTC. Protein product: CASSYVAYEQYF.

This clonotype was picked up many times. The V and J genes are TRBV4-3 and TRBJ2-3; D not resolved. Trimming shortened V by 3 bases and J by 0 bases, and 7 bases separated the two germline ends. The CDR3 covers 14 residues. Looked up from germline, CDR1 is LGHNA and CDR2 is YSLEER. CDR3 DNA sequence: TGCGCCAGCAGCCAGGGTGCGAGCACAGATACGCAGTATTTT. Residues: CASSQGASTDTQYF.

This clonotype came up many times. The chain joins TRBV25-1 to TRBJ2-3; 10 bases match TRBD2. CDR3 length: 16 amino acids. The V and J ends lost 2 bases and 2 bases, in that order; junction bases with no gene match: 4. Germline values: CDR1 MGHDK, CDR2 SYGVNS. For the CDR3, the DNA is TGTGCCAGCAGTGAAGGGACTAGCGAAAACACAGATACGCAGTATTTT. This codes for CASSEGTSENTDTQYF. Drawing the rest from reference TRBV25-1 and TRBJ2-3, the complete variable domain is EADIYQTPRYLVIGTGKKITLECSQTMGHDKMYWYQQDPGMELHLIHYSYGVNSTEKGDLSSESTVSRIRTEHFPLTLESARPSHTSQYLCASSEGTSENTDTQYFGPGTRLTVL.

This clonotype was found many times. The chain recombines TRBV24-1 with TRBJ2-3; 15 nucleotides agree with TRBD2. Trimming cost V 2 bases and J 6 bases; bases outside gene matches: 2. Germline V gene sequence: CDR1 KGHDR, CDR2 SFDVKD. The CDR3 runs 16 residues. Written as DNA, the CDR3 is TGTGCCACCAGTGATTCCGGGACTAGCGGGAGGGATACGCAGTATTTT. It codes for CATSDSGTSGRDTQYF.

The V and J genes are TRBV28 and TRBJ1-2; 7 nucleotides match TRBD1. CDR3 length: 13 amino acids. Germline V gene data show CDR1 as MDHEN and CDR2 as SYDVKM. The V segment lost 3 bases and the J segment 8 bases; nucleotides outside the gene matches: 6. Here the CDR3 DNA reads TGTGCCAGCAGTTTCGGGACAGATATGGGCTACACCTTC. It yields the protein CASSFGTDMGYTF.

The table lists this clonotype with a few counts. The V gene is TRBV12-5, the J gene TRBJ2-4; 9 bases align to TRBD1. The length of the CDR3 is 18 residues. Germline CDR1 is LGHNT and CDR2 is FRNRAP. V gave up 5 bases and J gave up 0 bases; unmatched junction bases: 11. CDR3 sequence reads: CASGPNPRGQGAKNIQYF. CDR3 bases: TGTGCTAGTGGTCCCAACCCCAGGGGACAGGGAGCCAAAAACATTCAGTACTTC. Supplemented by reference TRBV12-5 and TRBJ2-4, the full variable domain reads DARVTQTPRHKVTEMGQEVTMRCQPILGHNTVFWYRQTMMQGLELLAYFRNRAPLDDSGMPKDRFSAEMPDATLATLKIQPSEPRDSAVYFCASGPNPRGQGAKNIQYFGAGTRLSVL.